The 13 T cell receptor beta chains presented below share a single source sample, sequenced in a study of blood T cell repertoires in COVID-19. This table comes from immunoSEQ multiplex PCR, and its TCRdb copy is limited to in-frame clones, with some not included. The top ten hold about 2% of the sample, which has about 120,000 clones, 78% seen once. Sequencing used peripheral blood. All receptors come from a man in his 70s with acute or convalescent COVID-19.

This clone came up once. This rearrangement joins TRBV19 to TRBJ1-6, with D perhaps TRBD1 (5 bases). Trimming took off 6 bases at V and 6 bases at J, with 18 bases between the two ends. CDR1 is LNHDA and CDR2 is SQIVND in the germline V gene (reference sequence). The CDR3 totals 16 residues. The CDR3 DNA reads as TGTGCCAGTAGCCGGACGTTGGGGGGTTTTAATTCACCCCTCCACTTT. Its protein product is CASSRTLGGFNSPLHF.

The chain combines TRBV5-1 with TRBJ1-1; TRBD1 matches at 8 bases. Germline V gene lookup returns CDR1 SGHRS and CDR2 YFSETQ. The CDR3 runs to 14 residues. Germline trimming cut 2 bases from V and 7 bases from J; bases unmatched to any gene: 7. This CDR3 is CASSFGTGGGEAFF. In DNA, the CDR3 is TGCGCCAGCAGCTTTGGAACAGGGGGTGGTGAAGCTTTCTTT. The variable domain in full, with the rest retrieved from reference TRBV5-1 and TRBJ1-1, is KAGVTQTPRYLIKTRGQQVTLSCSPISGHRSVSWYQQTPGQGLQFLFEYFSETQRNKGNFPGRFSGRQFSNSRSEMNVSTLELGDSALYLCASSFGTGGGEAFFGQGTRLTVV.

J is TRBJ2-7 and V is TRBV28; 8 bases align to TRBD1. The CDR3 spans 14 residues. CDR1 MDHEN and CDR2 SYDVKM come from the germline V gene. J lost 7 bases, V lost 4 bases, and 9 bases had no gene match. CDR3 bases: TGTGCCAGCAGTTCCCAGGGGGCGCTTCGGGAGCAGTACTTC. Amino acid sequence: CASSSQGALREQYF.

The chain has TRBV11-3 and TRBJ1-2; D is possibly TRBD1 (5 bases). V lost 2 bases and J 8 bases, leaving 12 bases between the germline ends. The CDR3 has 13 amino acids. Looked up from germline, CDR1 is SGHNT and CDR2 is YENEEA. The CDR3 loop reads CASSLPGLYGYTF. CDR3 nucleotides: TGTGCCAGCAGCTTACCAGGGCTCTACGGCTACACCTTC.

This chain connects TRBV9 to TRBJ2-2, with D maybe TRBD2 (5 bases). V lost 6 bases, J lost 4 bases, and 10 bases lay in between. Germline V gene lookup returns CDR1 SGDLS and CDR2 YYNGEE. The CDR3 extends over 13 amino acids. The CDR3 DNA sequence: TGTGCCAGCACTAGCTCAAGCACCGGGGAGCTGTTTTTT. Residues: CASTSSSTGELFF.

This chain uses TRBV5-1 with TRBJ2-7, with D hard to call. Trimming shortened V by 4 bases and J by 0 bases, and 5 bases separated the two germline ends. Germline V gene sequence: CDR1 SGHRS, CDR2 YFSETQ. This CDR3 comprises 12 residues. The CDR3 nucleotides read TGCGCCAGCAGCCTGAGCTCCTACGAGCAGTACTTC. Translation gives CASSLSSYEQYF.

This chain connects TRBV6-2 or TRBV6-3 to TRBJ2-1; 13 bases agree with TRBD2. Germline CDR1 and CDR2: MNHEY and SVGEGT. V trimming: 5 bases; J trimming: 3 bases; junction bases outside the gene matches: 4. The CDR3 has 16 amino acids. The CDR3 DNA sequence: TGTGCCAGCAGTACGACTAGCGGGGGGTTCTACAATGAGCAGTTCTTC. Its protein product is CASSTTSGGFYNEQFF.

The rearrangement links TRBV4-3 to TRBJ1-5; maybe TRBD1 (6 bases). This CDR3 has 15 amino acids. V was pared by 6 bases and J by 0 bases, with 12 bases between. The germline V gene encodes CDR1 LGHNA and CDR2 YSLEER. CDR3 bases: TGCGCCAGCAGTACAGGGATTTATAGCAATCAGCCCCAGCATTTT. This translates into CASSTGIYSNQPQHF.

This chain uses TRBV18 with TRBJ2-2; D gene uncertain. Per germline, CDR1 KGHSH and CDR2 LQKENI. CDR3 length: 12 residues. The ends were cut back, 3 bases at V and 5 bases at J, with 4 bases in the middle. This CDR3 is CASSPETGELFF. CDR3 in DNA: TGTGCCAGCTCACCGGAGACCGGGGAGCTGTTTTTT.

This clone was counted once. The CDR3 bases are TGTGCCAGCAGCCGCTATGGGGCTTCCTACGAGCAGTACTTC. Encoded protein: CASSRYGASYEQYF. This chain links TRBV7-2 with TRBJ2-7; D possibly corresponds to TRBD1 (5 bases). V gave up 5 bases and J gave up 1 base, with 12 bases separating them. This CDR3 has 14 amino acids. Germline V gene data show CDR1 as SGHTA and CDR2 as FQGNSA.

This CDR3 is CASSKTGNYGYTF. The CDR3 DNA is TGTGCCAGCAGCAAGACAGGCAACTATGGCTACACCTTC. This chain connects TRBV25-1 to TRBJ1-2; a possible D gene is TRBD1 (6 bases). The V gene lost 6 bases and the J gene lost 2 bases, with 10 bases spanning the gap. This CDR3 spans 13 amino acids. Germline V gene lookup returns CDR1 MGHDK and CDR2 SYGVNS.

The chain is built from TRBV7-2 and TRBJ1-4, with 7 bases identical to TRBD1. Per the germline V gene, CDR1 is SGHTA and CDR2 is FQGNSA. This CDR3 contains 15 residues. J gave up 0 bases and V 5 bases, and 3 bases lay outside the gene matches. The CDR3 DNA is TGTGCCAGCAGCGGGACAGTTGCAACTAATGAAAAACTGTTTTTT. Amino acid sequence: CASSGTVATNEKLFF.

V usage is TRBV5-6 and J usage is TRBJ1-5; weak D call: TRBD1 (6 bases). The V end was cut by 3 bases, the J end by 2 bases, with 9 bases between. CDR3 length: 14 residues. Germline CDR1 is SGHDT and CDR2 is YYEEEE. The CDR3 region has the DNA TGTGCCAGCAGCTGGGGACACCGCAATCAGCCCCAGCATTTT. Amino acid sequence: CASSWGHRNQPQHF.